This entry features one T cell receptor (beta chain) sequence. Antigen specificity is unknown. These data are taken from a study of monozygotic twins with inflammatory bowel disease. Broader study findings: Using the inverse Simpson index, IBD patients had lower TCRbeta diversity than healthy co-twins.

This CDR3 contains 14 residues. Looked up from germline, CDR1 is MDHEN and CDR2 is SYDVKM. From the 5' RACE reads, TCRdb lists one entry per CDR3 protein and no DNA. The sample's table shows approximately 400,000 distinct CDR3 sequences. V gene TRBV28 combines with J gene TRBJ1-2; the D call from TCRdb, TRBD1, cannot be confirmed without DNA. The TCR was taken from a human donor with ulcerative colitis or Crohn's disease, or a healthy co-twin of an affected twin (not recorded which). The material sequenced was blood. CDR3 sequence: CASSLSGTSYGYTF.